Below are 25 T cell receptor beta chains sequenced from a single sample in a study of response to subunit inactivated influenza vaccine. Via MiXCR, TCRdb re-called the RT-PCR reads, giving one row per CDR3 protein. The sample carries about 190,000 distinct CDR3 sequences, approximately 15% recorded once. Sequenced here: CD8+ T cells sorted from PBMCs, sampled 5 days after vaccination. The receptors here all came from a man aged 45 to 65 who received an inactivated influenza vaccine.

This clonotype was found a few times. V gene TRBV6-1 combines with J gene TRBJ1-2; D remains ambiguous. Germline V gene sequence: CDR1 MNHNS, CDR2 SASEGT. CDR3 size: 14 residues. The V end was cut by 3 bases, the J end by 6 bases, with 14 bases between. The CDR3 region is CASSDGPGWDGYTF. The CDR3 nucleotides read TGTGCCAGCAGTGACGGACCGGGTTGGGATGGCTACACCTTC.

CDR3 nucleotide sequence: TGCGCCAGCAGCCCTACCGGTAAACTTGGGGATACGCAGTATTTT. This encodes CASSPTGKLGDTQYF. This chain connects TRBV4-3 to TRBJ2-3; the D is unclear. Germline CDR1 reads LGHNA; CDR2 reads YSLEER. The germline V and J ends were trimmed by 4 bases and 6 bases, with 17 bases remaining between them. The CDR3 contains 15 residues.

This clonotype has only a few counts. The J gene is TRBJ2-1, the V gene TRBV12-3 or TRBV12-4; a weak D match, TRBD2 (5 bases). Trimming cost V 6 bases and J 6 bases, with 12 bases left between them. CDR3 length equals 13 residues. In DNA form, the CDR3 reads TGTGCCAGCAGCCACGGAGGCCTCAATGAGCAGTTCTTC. It translates to CASSHGGLNEQFF.

The V and J genes are TRBV28 and TRBJ2-1; D perhaps matches TRBD1 (6 bases). V lost 7 bases, J lost 2 bases, and 12 bases lay in between. The CDR3 totals 14 residues. Germline CDR1 is MDHEN and CDR2 is SYDVKM. CDR3 loop: CASIEGVTYNEQFF. CDR3 nucleotide sequence: TGTGCCAGCATCGAGGGGGTCACCTACAATGAGCAGTTCTTC.

Ten or more counts support this clonotype. This rearrangement joins TRBV12-3 or TRBV12-4 to TRBJ2-3; the D is unclear. There are 12 residues in the CDR3. V lost 5 bases, J lost 14 bases, and 17 bases lay in between. This CDR3 is CASSNDSFPPYF. CDR3 coding DNA: TGTGCCAGCAGTAACGACTCCTTCCCCCCGTATTTT.

This rearrangement joins TRBV7-8 to TRBJ2-2; D possibly corresponds to TRBD2 (6 bases). V was clipped by 0 bases and J by 4 bases, with 15 bases between them. The CDR3 has 17 residues. Germline V lookup: CDR1 SGHVS, CDR2 FQNEAQ. The CDR3: CASSLAEIAESTGELFF. The CDR3 nucleotides read TGTGCCAGCAGCTTAGCGGAAATAGCGGAGTCCACCGGGGAGCTGTTTTTT.

This clonotype came up a few times. The J gene is TRBJ2-3, the V gene TRBV27, with D possibly matching TRBD1 (6 bases). Germline CDR1 is MNHEY and CDR2 is SMNVEV (reference sequence). The CDR3 contains 16 residues. The germline V and J ends were trimmed by 5 bases and 1 base, with 16 bases remaining between them. CDR3 protein: CASSLYRTEGTDTQYF. DNA of the CDR3: TGTGCCAGCAGTCTATACAGGACAGAGGGCACAGATACGCAGTATTTT.

The sample holds a few counts of this clonotype. The CDR3 nucleotides are TGTGCCAGCAGTACTAGCGGGAGAAGAGAGACCCAGTACTTC. Residues: CASSTSGRRETQYF. The genes are TRBV6-2 or TRBV6-3 and TRBJ2-5, with 11 nucleotides matching TRBD2. The CDR3 runs 14 residues. The V and J ends lost 5 bases and 4 bases, in that order; junction bases with no gene match: 3. Germline CDR1 is MNHEY and CDR2 is SVGEGT.

The chain joins TRBV20-1 to TRBJ2-1; D not certain. The CDR3 runs to 14 residues. Germline V gene data show CDR1 as DFQATT and CDR2 as SNEGSKA (reference sequence). Trimming removed 6 bases at V and 7 bases at J, with 19 bases between. The CDR3 coding sequence is TGCAGTGCCCAACAGAAGCCGGCGGTTAATGAGCAGTTCTTC. This translates into CSAQQKPAVNEQFF.

This clonotype was seen a handful of times. The V gene is TRBV9, the J gene TRBJ2-7; 7 bases fit TRBD2. V lost 3 bases, J lost 6 bases, and 6 bases stayed unmatched. CDR3 length: 13 residues. CDR1 is SGDLS and CDR2 is YYNGEE in the germline V gene. CDR3: CASSAGLDREQYF. In DNA, the CDR3 is TGTGCCAGCAGCGCTGGACTAGATCGCGAGCAGTACTTC.

The chain uses TRBV27 and TRBJ1-5, with D unclear. V was shortened by 3 bases and J by 4 bases, with 7 bases between the two germline ends. Germline V gives CDR1 MNHEY, CDR2 SMNVEV (reference sequence). The CDR3 runs to 13 residues. CDR3 sequence: CASSLMGNQPQHF. The CDR3 DNA is TGTGCCAGCAGTTTGATGGGGAATCAGCCCCAGCATTTT.

The rearrangement joins TRBV2 to TRBJ2-2; 10 nucleotides line up with TRBD1. Germline CDR1 and CDR2: SNHLY and FYNNEI. With V trimmed by 2 bases and J by 5 bases, 8 bases remained unmatched. The CDR3 is 17 amino acids. Here the CDR3 DNA reads TGTGCCAGCAGTGAATTTGGGACAGGGGTAAATACCGGGGAGCTGTTTTTT. Translation gives CASSEFGTGVNTGELFF.

This chain connects TRBV11-2 to TRBJ2-4; 7 positions agree with TRBD1. Germline V gives CDR1 SGHAT, CDR2 FQNNGV. The CDR3 loop spans 18 amino acids. J lost 8 bases, V lost 1 base, and 17 bases had no gene match. CDR3 coding DNA: TGTGCCAGCAGCTTAGGTCAACAGGGGCCAGGTAGTATCGACATTCAGTACTTC. As protein: CASSLGQQGPGSIDIQYF. Filled out from reference TRBV11-2 and TRBJ2-4, the complete variable domain reads EAGVAQSPRYKIIEKRQSVAFWCNPISGHATLYWYQQILGQGPKLLIQFQNNGVVDDSQLPKDRFSAERLKGVDSTLKIQPAKLEDSAVYLCASSLGQQGPGSIDIQYFGAGTRLSVL.

The chain combines TRBV12-3 or TRBV12-4 with TRBJ1-4; TRBD1 agrees at 7 bases. With 6 bases clipped from V and 8 bases from J, the junction kept 9 bases outside the gene matches. The CDR3 extends over 14 amino acids. In DNA, the CDR3 is TGTGCCAGCAGCCCCACAGGGGTGGGCGAAAAACTGTTTTTT. This sequence encodes CASSPTGVGEKLFF.

V is TRBV6-5 and J is TRBJ2-5, with unresolved D. Deletions cut 1 base from V and 5 bases from J, with 20 bases between. Germline V CDR1 and CDR2: MNHEY, SVGAGI. The CDR3 is made up of 17 amino acids. CDR3 in amino acids: CASSYWSTTKPGETQYF. DNA of the CDR3: TGTGCCAGCAGTTACTGGTCGACCACTAAACCCGGGGAGACCCAGTACTTC.

Only a few counts were recorded for this clonotype. The chain joins TRBV27 to TRBJ2-7; TRBD2 agrees at 13 bases. V shed 4 bases, J shed 4 bases, and the junction held 4 bases outside the gene matches. Germline V gene data show CDR1 as MNHEY and CDR2 as SMNVEV (reference sequence). The CDR3 covers 15 residues. The CDR3 loop reads CASSSLGLAGYEQYF. The CDR3 bases are TGTGCCAGCAGTTCGCTGGGACTAGCGGGGTACGAGCAGTACTTC.

This clonotype came up a few times. The genes are TRBV6-2 or TRBV6-3 and TRBJ2-1; 13 bases are a match to TRBD2. V lost 2 bases and J lost 11; bases outside the gene matches: 3. The germline CDR1 and CDR2 sequences are MNHEY and SVGEGT. The CDR3 covers 14 residues. The CDR3: CASSYGLAGAQQFF. CDR3 DNA: TGTGCCAGCAGTTACGGACTAGCGGGAGCTCAGCAGTTCTTC.

The chain employs TRBV7-9 and TRBJ1-1, with 9 bases fitting TRBD1. CDR1 and CDR2 (germline): SEHNR, FQNEAQ (reference sequence). V trimming: 8 bases; J trimming: 11 bases; junction bases outside the gene matches: 9. The CDR3 consists of 12 residues. In nucleotides, the CDR3 is TGTGCCAGCTCCCTGGGGACAGGGCCTGCTTTCTTT. This codes for CASSLGTGPAFF.

This clonotype was detected only a few times. The V and J genes are TRBV7-8 and TRBJ1-2; possible D gene TRBD1, 6 bases. Germline V gene sequence: CDR1 SGHVS, CDR2 FQNEAQ. The CDR3 is 15 residues long. Trimming removed 5 bases at V and 2 bases at J, with 15 bases between. The CDR3 sequence is CASSLRTDANYGYTF. As DNA, the CDR3 is TGTGCCAGCAGCCTTCGGACAGACGCGAACTATGGCTACACCTTC.

The chain has TRBV11-2 and TRBJ2-3, with 7 nucleotides matching TRBD2. CDR1 is SGHAT, CDR2 FQNNGV, per germline. CDR3 length: 15 amino acids. V lost 1 base to trimming and J lost 3 bases; unmatched junction nucleotides: 4. The CDR3 loop is CASSLGGRGTDTQYF. The CDR3 DNA is TGTGCCAGCAGCTTAGGTGGGAGGGGAACAGATACGCAGTATTTT.

At least ten counts were recorded for this clonotype. The chain recombines TRBV12-3 or TRBV12-4 with TRBJ1-5; no definite D call. The length of the CDR3 is 15 residues. V was pared by 4 bases and J by 1 base, with 11 bases between. The CDR3 is CASSSTSGSNQPQHF. The CDR3 DNA reads TGTGCCAGCAGTTCCACTAGTGGGAGCAATCAGCCCCAGCATTTT.

This clonotype occurred a few times. The chain carries TRBV5-1 and TRBJ1-1, with 9 nucleotides matching TRBD1. Germline CDR1 SGHRS, CDR2 YFSETQ. The CDR3 spans 16 residues. The V segment lost 4 bases and the J segment 0 bases; nucleotides outside the gene matches: 7. The CDR3 nucleotides read TGCGCCAGCAGCCCCGGGACAGGGCTCATGAACACTGAAGCTTTCTTT. Amino acid sequence: CASSPGTGLMNTEAFF.

The gene calls are TRBV19 and TRBJ2-3; TRBD2 matches at 8 bases. The trim removed 4 bases at V and 7 bases at J, leaving 7 bases unmatched. Per germline, CDR1 LNHDA and CDR2 SQIVND (reference sequence). This CDR3 spans 14 amino acids. The CDR3, as DNA: TGTGCCAGTAGTACCTCTCGGGAGGGAAATACGCAGTATTTT. Its translation is CASSTSREGNTQYF.

Only a few counts were recorded for this clonotype. One junction end does not reproduce the germline sequence, and a read error may be involved. The rearrangement joins TRBV5-6 to TRBJ2-1; D might be TRBD2 (5 bases). CDR3 length: 13 residues. In germline, CDR1 is SGHDT, CDR2 YYEEEE. The CDR3 DNA reads TGTGCCAGCATCTTGGGTACGGGGAATGAGCAGTTCTTC. As protein: CASILGTGNEQFF.

This clonotype was recorded many times. The chain carries TRBV12-3 or TRBV12-4 and TRBJ2-4; TRBD1 or TRBD2 may be the D gene (5 bases each). The CDR3 has 13 amino acids. The V and J ends lost 8 bases and 11 bases respectively, with 19 bases between them. This CDR3 reads CASSLQGDLVQYF. The CDR3 nucleotides read TGTGCCAGCTCCCTTCAGGGAGATTTAGTTCAGTACTTC.